This TCR beta chain appears in the sequencing data of a study of blood T cell repertoires in COVID-19. Whole-study context: Samples taken during acute and convalescent COVID-19 were collected in the United States, Italy and Spain. T cells, B-cell-depleted T cells, or PBMCs provided the cDNA or gDNA that served as material.

In the original workflow: Reference gene primer amplification in the assay estimated nucleated cell counts. Here immunoSEQ multiplex PCR was the method, and the copy in TCRdb shows in-frame clones only, minus some. Clone size and V and J calls were adopted from that table, with D and trimming inferred from the DNA. The sample has roughly 65,000 clones, over 85% seen once; the top ten hold around 1.3%. Trimming shortened V by 1 base and J by 8 bases, and 12 bases separated the two germline ends. Germline V gene sequence: CDR1 SGHRS, CDR2 YFSETQ. This CDR3 contains 14 residues. This clone showed up just once.

This chain links TRBV5-1 with TRBJ1-4; D is possibly TRBD1 (6 bases). Specimen: peripheral blood. This TCR was recovered from a man in his sixties with acute or convalescent COVID-19. CDR3 nucleotides: TGCGCCAGCAGCTTGTGGGGGCAGGGCGAAAAACTGTTTTTT. This sequence encodes CASSLWGQGEKLFF.